The 5 T cell receptor beta chains below were found in one sample sequenced in a study of beta chain features in type 1 diabetes. The entirety of the isolated RNA underwent reverse transcription, so expressed TCRB transcripts were sequenced. Profiled with immunoSEQ multiplex PCR; TCRdb holds only in-frame clones, not every one. This table has about 40,000 clones, approximately 50% appearing once. The sample comprised central memory CD4+ T cells from blood. These receptors came from a woman aged 18-29 years in good health.

The CDR3 nucleotides read TGCGCCAGCAGCTTCGGGTGGAGCTCCTACAATGAGCAGTTCTTC. Translated: CASSFGWSSYNEQFF. The J gene is TRBJ2-1, the V gene TRBV5-1; D call uncertain. Between the trimmed V and J ends, which lost 2 bases and 0 bases, there was a span of 9 bases. Germline values: CDR1 SGHRS, CDR2 YFSETQ. The CDR3 covers 15 residues. Full variable domain (outside the CDR3, taken from reference TRBV5-1 and TRBJ2-1): KAGVTQTPRYLIKTRGQQVTLSCSPISGHRSVSWYQQTPGQGLQFLFEYFSETQRNKGNFPGRFSGRQFSNSRSEMNVSTLELGDSALYLCASSFGWSSYNEQFFGPGTRLTVL.

The genes are TRBV6-1 and TRBJ2-1; D gene ambiguous. This CDR3 region has 12 residues. V was pared by 7 bases and J by 7 bases, with 11 bases between. CDR1 MNHNS and CDR2 SASEGT come from the germline V gene. CDR3 in amino acids: CASKPRVNEQFF. CDR3 nucleotides: TGTGCCAGCAAGCCCCGAGTGAATGAGCAGTTCTTC.

The chain employs TRBV5-4 and TRBJ2-4; D remains ambiguous. V lost 4 bases and J 8 bases, leaving 13 bases between the germline ends. The CDR3 is 13 residues long. CDR1 and CDR2 from the germline V gene are SGHNT and YYREEE (reference sequence). For the CDR3, the DNA is TGTGCCAGCAGCCCACAAAGCGCTGACATTCAGTACTTC. Its protein product is CASSPQSADIQYF.

The rearrangement uses TRBV6-5 and TRBJ1-6, with TRBD1 as a possible D gene (5 bases). Trimming left V 0 bases short and J 9 bases short, with 15 bases between. CDR3 size: 16 residues. CDR1 is MNHEY and CDR2 is SVGAGI in the germline V gene. CDR3 in amino acids: CASSYSRRGISSPLHF. The CDR3 bases are TGTGCCAGCAGTTACTCGAGAAGGGGTATTAGTTCACCCCTCCACTTT.

There are a few counts of this clone. V gene TRBV5-6 combines with J gene TRBJ2-3, with D possibly TRBD2 on 5 matching bases. Looked up from germline, CDR1 is SGHDT and CDR2 is YYEEEE. The CDR3 covers 12 residues. Trimming left V 1 base short and J 13 bases short, with 13 bases between. The CDR3 region has the DNA TGTGCCAGCAGCTTGTCGGCGGGTCCTAAGTATTTT. Protein product: CASSLSAGPKYF.